These T cell receptor beta chains were read from a single sample in a study of CD4 and CD8 cells across lung adenocarcinoma regions. TCRdb re-called the PCR reads with MiXCR, one entry per CDR3 protein. The sample shows over 20,000 distinct CDR3 sequences, around 51% of them seen only once. What was sequenced was CD8+ T cells from the center of a lung tumor. The source of these receptors is a female donor with lung adenocarcinoma. The CD4 and CD8 labels of this study may be unreliable. The CDR3 runs from the conserved cysteine through the conserved F or W. Each record gives: J gene, clone size, V gene, D gene, CDR3 DNA, CDR3 protein. D genes are given only for firm matches. Expanded clones are given a class, and other clones once, few, many or no size at all.

>TRBJ2-3|-|TRBV20-1|TRBD2
TGCAGTGCTAGAGAAGTAAACGGGAGGTCCACAGATACGCAGTATTTT
CSAREVNGRSTDTQYF
>TRBJ2-3|-|TRBV11-3|-
TGTGCCAGCAGTCCAGGGGCCACAGATACGCAGTATTTT
CASSPGATDTQYF
>TRBJ2-3|once|TRBV11-3|-
TGTGCCAGCAGCCTCGTAGTGAAAGACACTCAGTATTTT
CASSLVVKDTQYF
>TRBJ2-1|-|TRBV6-1|-
TGTGCCAGCAGTGCCAACGGGCTTGAAAGCTTCAATGAGCAGTTCTTC
CASSANGLESFNEQFF
>TRBJ2-5|many|TRBV4-1|TRBD2
TGCGCCAGCAGCCAACCTATACTAGCGAGCCAAGAGACCCAGTACTTC
CASSQPILASQETQYF
>TRBJ2-1|-|TRBV6-5|TRBD2
TGTGCCAGCAGTTACTCGGGACTAGCGGGATCTCCCAATGAGCAGTTCTTC
CASSYSGLAGSPNEQFF
>TRBJ2-1|-|TRBV7-2|TRBD2
TGTGCCAGCAGCTCAGCGGGAAACAATGAGCAGTTCTTC
CASSSAGNNEQFF
>TRBJ2-1|large|TRBV6-1|TRBD2
TGTGCCAGCACCGACCCTGGGCTAGCGGGACATCCCAATGAGCAGTTCTTC
CASTDPGLAGHPNEQFF
>TRBJ2-5|-|TRBV6-1|TRBD2
TGTGCCACCGGGAGCGGGGGCCCAGATACCCAGTATTTC
CATGSGGPDTQYF
>TRBJ1-1|-|TRBV9|TRBD1
TGTGCCAGCAGCGCCACCGGAGGGACAGCTGAAGCTTTCTTT
CASSATGGTAEAFF
>TRBJ2-1|-|TRBV6-1|-
TGTGCCAGCGCCCGTAGCTCCTACAATGAGCAGTTCTTC
CASARSSYNEQFF
>TRBJ2-3|-|TRBV7-2|-
TGTGCCAGCAGCTTATCGGGCCGCACAGATACGCAGTATTTT
CASSLSGRTDTQYF
>TRBJ1-2|many|TRBV6-1|-
TGTGCCAGCAGTGCACAGGCCAATCACCATGGCTACACCTTC
CASSAQANHHGYTF
>TRBJ2-1|-|TRBV5-1|TRBD2
TGCGCCAGCAGCCTGGGTCTGGCGGGAGGTAGTAGTGAGCAGTTCTTC
CASSLGLAGGSSEQFF
>TRBJ2-5|-|TRBV27|-
TGTGCCAGCAGAGGGTTTGACGAAGAGATCCAGTACTTC
CASRGFDEEIQYF
>TRBJ2-3|many|TRBV27|-
TGTGCCAGCGGGCGAGGTCAGGGCACAGATACGCAGTATTTT
CASGRGQGTDTQYF
>TRBJ2-2|-|TRBV27|-
TGTGCCAGCAGTAACTTTGAGAGGGCGAGGAGCACAGGGAAGCTGTATTTT
CASSNFERARSTGKLYF
>TRBJ2-7|-|TRBV6-1|TRBD2
TGTGCCAGCAGTGAAGTGGCGGGAGACTACGAGCAGTACTTC
CASSEVAGDYEQYF
>TRBJ2-1|-|TRBV27|-
TGTGCCAGCAGCTCTCCGGGCTGTAGCAAGACCGGGGAGCAGTTCTTT
CASSSPGCSKTGEQFF
>TRBJ2-7|-|TRBV10-1|-
TGCGCCAGCAGTGAGGGGGACTCGATTTACGAGCAGTACTTC
CASSEGDSIYEQYF
>TRBJ2-7|-|TRBV10-3|TRBD2
TGTGCCGGAGGGGAGGGAGTTCTCGAGCAGTACTTC
CAGGEGVLEQYF
>TRBJ2-4|-|TRBV27|-
TGTGCCAGCAGGCCGCGGGTAGGAGTCAAAGATATGCAGTACTTT
CASRPRVGVKDMQYF
>TRBJ2-1|-|TRBV6-5|TRBD1
TGTGCCAGCAGTTACCAGGGGGTCCAGTTCTTC
CASSYQGVQFF
>TRBJ2-5|-|TRBV27|-
TGTGGCGGCGGTGCTCAAGAGACGCAGTACTTC
CGGGAQETQYF
>TRBJ1-6|-|TRBV14|-
TGTGCCAGCAGCGCCGACTACCTTAATTCACCCCTCCACTTT
CASSADYLNSPLHF
>TRBJ2-4|-|TRBV27|-
TGTGGCAGCAGAGGGTGTGAACAAGAGATTCAGTACTTC
CGSRGCEQEIQYF
>TRBJ2-1|few|TRBV9|-
TGTGCTTCGCGGGGAGAGGACTACAATGAGCAGTTCTTC
CASRGEDYNEQFF
>TRBJ1-1|-|TRBV20-1|-
TGCAGTCCCCTGAGTAACCCGGGGACTGAAGCTTTCTTT
CSPLSNPGTEAFF
>TRBJ2-1|-|TRBV5-1|TRBD1
TGCGCCACCAGTCTTAGGGACAGGATTTACAATGAGCAGTTCTTC
CATSLRDRIYNEQFF
>TRBJ2-4|-|TRBV6-5|-
TGTGCCAGGAGGTACGGCGAGGATACGCAGTACTTC
CARRYGEDTQYF
>TRBJ2-1|few|TRBV6-1|-
TGTGCCAGCAGTGAAACTCGGGAAGAGCAGTTCTTC
CASSETREEQFF
>TRBJ2-1|-|TRBV24-1|TRBD2
TGTGCCACCAGTCCTAGCGGGAGAGGGTACGACAATGAGCAGTTCTTC
CATSPSGRGYDNEQFF
>TRBJ2-3|-|TRBV10-1|-
TGCGCGGGCAAGGGCAGCCGAGACCAAGATACCCAGTATTTT
CAGKGSRDQDTQYF
>TRBJ2-5|-|TRBV6-1|-
TGTGCCAGCAGTCGGTGGGTTTCGGAGACCCAGTACTTC
CASSRWVSETQYF
>TRBJ2-7|many|TRBV27|-
TGTGCCAGCAGGAGGGGACGGAACTACGAGCAGTACTTC
CASRRGRNYEQYF
>TRBJ2-2|once|TRBV7-2|-
TGTGCCAGCAGCTTATCCAGGACAAACACCGGGGAGCTGTTTTTT
CASSLSRTNTGELFF
>TRBJ2-1|many|TRBV20-1|-
TGCAGTGCTATTTCGGACTCCTACAATGAGCAGTTCTTC
CSAISDSYNEQFF
>TRBJ2-1|few|TRBV6-1|TRBD2
TGTGCCAGCACCCTAAGCGGGAGGGAAACTAATGAGCAGTTCTTC
CASTLSGRETNEQFF
>TRBJ2-3|-|TRBV6-4|TRBD1
TGTGCCAGCAGTGACAAGGGACAGGGAATAGATACGCAGTATTTT
CASSDKGQGIDTQYF
>TRBJ2-2|-|TRBV5-1|TRBD2
TGCGCCAGCAGCCGTAGGGAGGGCCTCACCGGGGAGCTGTTTTTT
CASSRREGLTGELFF
>TRBJ2-3|once|TRBV6-1|-
TGTGCCAGGGGTGATGGGGGGCTTGACACAGATACGCAGTATTTT
CARGDGGLDTDTQYF
>TRBJ2-1|-|TRBV10-2|-
TGCGCCAGCAGCCCCGAGGCAGGGAGCAAAAATACGCAGTTCTTC
CASSPEAGSKNTQFF
>TRBJ1-3|-|TRBV12-3/TRBV12-4|TRBD1
TGTGCCAGCAGTGACAGGGGGCTCTCTAGAAACACCATATATTTT
CASSDRGLSRNTIYF
>TRBJ2-6|many|TRBV6-1|-
TGTGCCAGCAGTCGCCTATCGGGTCCTGGGGCCAACGTCCTGACTTTC
CASSRLSGPGANVLTF
>TRBJ2-7|-|TRBV27|-
TGTGCCAGCAGTGCGGGACTCCTCTCCTACGAGCAGTACTTC
CASSAGLLSYEQYF
>TRBJ1-3|few|TRBV27|-
TGTGCCAGCAGTTTATCACCTGGAAACACCATATATTTT
CASSLSPGNTIYF
>TRBJ2-4|-|TRBV10-3|-
TGTGCCACCATCGGGGCCGGTGACCAAAACACTCAGTACTTC
CATIGAGDQNTQYF
>TRBJ2-7|few|TRBV27|-
TGTGCCAGCAGTGGAGGGGAGGCCTACGAGCAGTACTTC
CASSGGEAYEQYF
>TRBJ2-4|-|TRBV10-1|-
TGCGGCAGCAGGGGGGTGCGAGCCTCAGATACTCAGTACTTC
CGSRGVRASDTQYF
>TRBJ2-2|many|TRBV5-1|TRBD2
TGCGCCAGCAGGGGGACTAGCGGGAGACGGACCGGGGAGCTGTTTTTT
CASRGTSGRRTGELFF
>TRBJ2-3|-|TRBV11-3|-
TGTGCCAGCGGGCGCGGTGACCAAGAGACGCAGTATTTT
CASGRGDQETQYF
>TRBJ2-5|-|TRBV20-1|-
TGCAGTGCTAGAGATCCCGGAGAGATGGAGACCCAGTACTTC
CSARDPGEMETQYF
>TRBJ2-7|few|TRBV10-1|-
TGCGCCAGCAGCCACCCAGGGGCACCCACCTACGAGCAGTACTTC
CASSHPGAPTYEQYF
>TRBJ2-7|-|TRBV11-2|-
TGTGCCAGCAGCTTAGAGGTGAGCGGCGAGCAGTACTTC
CASSLEVSGEQYF
>TRBJ2-3|-|TRBV10-1|TRBD2
TGCGCCAGCTCCCAAGGGCTTACTAGCGGGGGCACAGATACGCAGTATTTT
CASSQGLTSGGTDTQYF
>TRBJ2-7|-|TRBV10-2|-
TGCGCCAGCAGTACCATACAGGCCTACGAGCAGTACTTC
CASSTIQAYEQYF
>TRBJ2-1|many|TRBV7-3|-
TGTGCCAGCACGCCTGGACCAACTAGCTCGCGCAATGAGCAGTTCTTC
CASTPGPTSSRNEQFF